This T cell receptor beta chain was sequenced during a study of shared clonotypes between healthy human individuals. Method: immunoSEQ multiplex PCR; TCRdb's copy keeps in-frame clones and lacks some. The sample records approximately 350,000 clones, about 74% being singletons. The CDR3 has 11 residues. The germline V gene encodes CDR1 MDHEN and CDR2 SYDVKM. Trimming left V 3 bases short and J 9 bases short, with 8 bases between. The sequence came from a man under 40 in good health. The V call is TRBV28, the J call TRBJ2-5; a weak D match, TRBD2 (6 bases). The specimen sequenced was memory CD4+ T cells sorted from blood. Subset meaning: CD45RA-negative fraction. In DNA, the CDR3 is TGTGCCAGCAGTTTGCGGGGAGCCCAGTACTTC. Translating gives CASSLRGAQYF.